This T cell receptor beta chain was documented in a study of shared clonotypes between healthy human individuals (dated by TCRdb to about 2020). Broadly, across the study: A couple of women and a few men aged 18 to 49 years were included in the cohort. To increase sequencing depth and limit assay-specific biases, TCR repertoire library preparation and sequencing were carried out by different laboratories using diverse techniques. For each donor, three plates each were used for CD4 naive and CD4 memory, two plates were used for CD8 naive, and one plate was used for CD8 memory. Leukapheresis yielded between about 0.9 and 10 billion PBMCs per donor. Blood TCR repertoires of four to six healthy adults were deeply sequenced to estimate repertoire size and the extent of clonotype sharing between individuals. The paper as a whole reports these results and caveats: The genetic and exposure-history diversity represented was limited by the small number of donors. Estimated clonotype richness was generally larger for naive than for memory subsets. Pairwise subsampling indicated that sequencing depth was expected to affect the degree of clonotype sharing among donors. Across four donors, around 5% of naive CD4, roughly 3.3% of naive CD8, 2% to 2.5% of memory CD4, and around 0.4% of memory CD8 clonotypes were shared. Compared with non-shared clonotypes, the clonotypes found in all four sorted-subset donors had higher generation probabilities. Rarefaction of sorted-subset datasets indicated incomplete sequencing despite the large sequencing depth. Sampling was restricted to blood, and TCR repertoires in tissues likely differ from the TCR repertoires found in blood.

The germline V gene (reference sequence) provides CDR1 MNHEY and CDR2 SMNVEV. Unmatched junction bases come to 7, with V trimmed by 5 bases and J by 3 bases. Reading from cysteine to phenylalanine, the CDR3 counts 16 amino acids. Just the 48-base CDR3 DNA is kept, in frame starting at base 1. Details on this clone: Its specific antigen is unknown. The input lacks base qualities; no much larger clone sits a single base away.

CD8 naive samples were CD45RO-negative cells positively selected for CCR7, giving a CD45RA+CCR7+ population that excluded TemRA cells. The donors were healthy, HIV-negative adults who had no recently reported acute infections or vaccinations. Every donor was a Caucasian adult living in Nashville, Tennessee, USA. Blood was collected by leukapheresis, and PBMCs were isolated by Ficoll-Histopaque density gradient centrifugation and then cryopreserved in liquid nitrogen vapor phase. Analytical flow cytometry was used to check the purity and quantity of each magnetically sorted T cell population. Genomic DNA was isolated from every sorted fraction and measured by UV absorbance on a Nanodrop 2000c. Using the deep immunoSEQ assay, multiplex PCR amplified TCR CDR3 regions from genomic DNA. For each cell subset, the extracted genomic DNA was distributed evenly across all wells of several immunoSEQ 96-well plates, and each plate served as one replicate. For sorted subsets, each replicate PCR was loaded with 150 to 250 ng genomic DNA, equivalent to approximately 33,000 T cell genomes. The purified libraries were quantified using a Qubit 3.0 fluorometer, sized with a Bioanalyzer 2100, and then quantified again using the KAPA Library Quantification kit. Each immunoSEQ 96-well plate was sequenced on its own single-read 150-cycle Illumina NextSeq 550 flow cell. In the paper's pipeline: Because the immunoSEQ output held only junctional sequences and lacked quality scores, the filtering could not match the filtering applied to full-length reads. To assign V/J genes and CDR3, sequences were annotated against IMGT germline references using PyIR, a Python wrapper for IgBLAST v1.9. Reads were removed for weak V/J assignments (E-value above 1e-6), missing CDR3, stop codons, out-of-frame junctions, or ambiguous translated residues. V3J clonotypes were defined as sequences sharing an identical inferred V gene, J gene, and CDR3 amino acid sequence. Percentage overlap between repertoires was calculated by dividing the number of shared unique clonotypes by the size of the smaller repertoire. Richness of each repertoire was evaluated using RTK rarefaction, the Chao1 estimator, and Recon v2.1 estimates of unobserved clonotypes. Generation probabilities were computed with OLGA for all TCRbeta clonotypes obtained by the gDNA method from four donors. Imported from immuneACCESS, the table was reduced by TCRdb to in-frame sequences with V and J called. These copies leave out some clones; in studies compared against another copy, an unresolved V gene accounts for under half, and the cause of the remainder is not known. That table is the source of V, J and clone size, and D and trimming were worked out from the DNA. Within this sample are roughly 2,000,000 clones, with roughly 93% of them counted one time only. More than 1.5% of the sample comes from the top ten.

The sequence is built from TRBV27 and TRBJ2-2, and 9 bases in between align with TRBD1. The receptor comes from a young man in good health. Some clones in this sample may be carry-over from other donors' samples. What was sequenced was naive CD8+ T cells from PBMCs. Interpreted using the paper, the cell subset or site label stands for: CD45RA+CCR7+. The CDR3 reads as follows: CASSHRDRVDTGELFF. The DNA sequence reads TGTGCCAGCAGTCACCGGGACAGGGTTGACACCGGGGAGCTGTTTTTT.